The clone carrying this T cell receptor beta chain appeared a few times. These data belong to a study of blood T cell repertoires in COVID-19. For the study at large: PBMCs, B-cell-depleted T cells, or T cells provided the cDNA or gDNA that made up the material.

Only in-frame clones appear in the TCRdb table, and some are missing; sequencing was by immunoSEQ multiplex PCR. The sample comprises about 77,000 clones, about 80% of which are singletons, and under 5.5% rests with the top ten. The CDR3 is 15 residues long. Germline CDR1 reads MNHEY; CDR2 reads SVGAGI. Trimming removed 7 bases at V and 4 bases at J, with 19 bases between. The specimen sequenced was peripheral blood. This clonotype originated in a woman in her 70s with acute or convalescent COVID-19. The V call is TRBV6-5, the J call TRBJ1-2; D might be TRBD1 (5 bases). CDR3 in DNA: TGTGCCAGCATTCCTGCAATAGGGGTGGCCTATGGCTACACCTTC. Translation gives CASIPAIGVAYGYTF.